This T cell receptor beta chain was sequenced in a study of T cell repertoires in cytomegalovirus infection. Looked up from germline, CDR1 is SGHTA and CDR2 is FQGNSA. This CDR3 spans 13 amino acids. Trimming at V came to 4 bases and at J to 3 bases, leaving 2 bases not matched to a gene. Regarding the study as a whole: The study found HLA-C-restricted CMV-specific TCR beta clonotypes dominating the ex vivo response.

Each CDR3 protein gets one entry after TCRdb re-called the reads with MiXCR. The table has about 300,000 distinct CDR3 sequences, 8% to 10% seen once. This clonotype was found many times. What it binds is not known. The chain joins TRBV7-2 to TRBJ1-2; 7 nucleotides line up with TRBD1. This clonotype was obtained from a human donor in good health (CMV status not recorded). Some clones in this sample may be carry-over from other donors' samples. Sample: PBMCs. The CDR3: CASSWGTDYGYTF. DNA for the CDR3: TGTGCCAGCAGCTGGGGGACAGACTATGGCTACACCTTC.